This TCR beta chain stems from a study of blood T cell repertoires in COVID-19. Whole-study context: Researchers got acute and convalescent COVID-19 samples from the United States, Italy and Spain.

Data came from immunoSEQ multiplex PCR; TCRdb stores just in-frame clones and leaves some out. Altogether fewer than 600,000 clones are present, about 91% being singletons, with the ten largest covering about 1%. The sequencing sample was made of peripheral blood. The origin of this receptor is a man aged 18 to 30 with COVID-19, enrolled during active disease.

The CDR3 loop reads CASSPGRGGSYEQYF. The CDR3 DNA follows: TGTGCCAGCAGTCCCGGGCGGGGTGGTTCCTACGAGCAGTACTTC. The chain recombines TRBV28 with TRBJ2-7, with a weak D call TRBD2 (6 bases). Germline lookup yields CDR1 MDHEN and CDR2 SYDVKM. The length of the CDR3 is 15 residues. V was clipped by 5 bases and J by 1 base, with 15 bases between them.